These T cell receptor beta chains were read from a single sample in a study of CD8+CD57+ T cells in acquired aplastic anemia. TCRdb independently ran MiXCR on the reads; one entry per CDR3 protein. Of about 62,000 distinct CDR3 sequences in the sample, less than 65% were seen once. What was sequenced was sorted CD4+, CD8+, or CD8+CD57+ T cells (not recorded which) from PBMCs. These receptors originate from a human donor in good health, serving as a control. Each CDR3 is given with its conserved first and last residue. The D gene is left open where the match is weak. Not every row has a clone size; where given, it reads once, few, many or a size class.

abundance	v_gene	j_gene	d_gene	CDR3aa	CDR3nt
few	TRBV20-1	TRBJ2-7	-	CSATPLKEGAYEQYF	TGCAGTGCCACTCCCTTGAAGGAGGGAGCCTACGAGCAGTACTTC
-	TRBV7-3	TRBJ2-7	-	CASSLLDGEQYF	TGTGCCAGCAGCTTACTGGATGGCGAGCAGTACTTC
few	TRBV18	TRBJ2-1	-	CASSPLQRDRYNEQFF	TGTGCCAGCTCACCGCTTCAGAGGGATCGCTACAATGAGCAGTTCTTC
many	TRBV9	TRBJ1-2	-	CASSVDPQGNYGYTF	TGTGCCAGCAGCGTAGATCCCCAGGGGAACTATGGCTACACCTTC
-	TRBV29-1	TRBJ2-7	TRBD1	CSVTTGRTEQYF	TGCAGCGTGACGACAGGGCGAACAGAGCAGTACTTC
once	TRBV7-6	TRBJ1-6	TRBD1	CASSYSRGGGNSPLHF	TGTGCCAGCAGTTACTCGCGGGGAGGGGGCAATTCACCCCTCCACTTT
-	TRBV19	TRBJ1-2	TRBD1	CASSLNPGQGSRGYTF	TGTGCCAGTAGCCTTAATCCGGGACAGGGTTCCCGTGGCTACACCTTC
-	TRBV11-2	TRBJ2-5	-	CASSLGFETQYF	TGTGCCAGCAGCTTAGGGTTTGAGACCCAGTACTTC
many	TRBV15	TRBJ2-1	TRBD1	CATSRDRQGGNEQFF	TGTGCCACCAGCAGAGATAGACAGGGGGGGAATGAGCAGTTCTTC
-	TRBV5-1	TRBJ1-1	-	CASSLSQGNTEAFF	TGCGCCAGCAGCTTGTCGCAGGGAAACACTGAAGCTTTCTTT
-	TRBV2	TRBJ1-2	-	CASSEAGRGKGYTF	TGTGCCAGCAGTGAAGCAGGGAGGGGCAAAGGCTACACCTTC
many	TRBV12-3/TRBV12-4	TRBJ2-3	-	CASSFEGGSTDTQYF	TGTGCCAGCAGTTTTGAGGGGGGGAGCACAGATACGCAGTATTTT
medium-sized	TRBV29-1	TRBJ1-2	TRBD1	CSVEGRQGWGYGYTF	TGCAGCGTTGAAGGGAGACAGGGCTGGGGCTATGGCTACACCTTC
once	TRBV7-9	TRBJ1-2	-	CASSLADYGYTF	TGCGCCAGCAGCTTAGCCGACTATGGCTACACCTTC
-	TRBV10-3	TRBJ1-2	TRBD1	CAIGDRGQGYTF	TGTGCCATCGGGGACAGGGGGCAAGGCTACACCTTC
-	TRBV7-7	TRBJ2-7	-	CASSSGSNYEQYF	TGTGCCAGCAGCTCCGGATCAAACTACGAGCAGTACTTC
-	TRBV10-2	TRBJ2-7	TRBD1	CASGFGGRWDRRSYEQYF	TGCGCCAGCGGCTTCGGGGGAAGGTGGGACAGGAGATCCTACGAGCAGTACTTC
few	TRBV15	TRBJ2-7	-	CATSSGVTSYEQYF	TGTGCCACCAGCAGTGGTGTCACCTCCTACGAGCAGTACTTC
-	TRBV29-1	TRBJ2-2	-	CSVAQVNTGELFF	TGCAGCGTTGCACAGGTTAACACCGGGGAGCTGTTTTTT
-	TRBV15	TRBJ1-5	-	CATSRDLSQPQHF	TGTGCCACCAGCAGAGATCTCTCTCAGCCCCAGCATTTT
-	TRBV11-1	TRBJ2-3	-	CASSQTGTRTDTQYF	TGTGCCAGCAGCCAGACCGGGACTCGCACAGATACGCAGTATTTT
-	TRBV6-4	TRBJ2-1	TRBD2	CASSVGGAYNEQFF	TGTGCCAGCAGTGTTGGGGGGGCCTACAATGAGCAGTTCTTC
once	TRBV15	TRBJ1-6	-	CATSAGSNSPLHF	TGTGCCACCAGCGCAGGGAGTAATTCACCCCTCCACTTT
-	TRBV19	TRBJ1-1	-	CASSIGAADTEAFF	TGTGCCAGTAGTATTGGTGCCGCGGACACTGAAGCTTTCTTT
many	TRBV3-1	TRBJ2-1	TRBD2	CASSQTSGRGREQFF	TGTGCCAGCAGCCAGACTAGCGGGAGGGGTCGTGAGCAGTTCTTC
many	TRBV9	TRBJ2-1	TRBD2	CASSAGGGLAGGPPYNEQFF	TGTGCCAGCAGCGCGGGGGGGGGACTAGCGGGAGGGCCGCCCTACAATGAGCAGTTCTTC